The source of this T cell receptor beta chain is a study of Tregs in tolerant kidney transplant recipients. Findings and caveats of the study: Biological reproducibility was not directly addressed in this study.

Concerning this clone: Its antigen is still unknown.

Unstimulated Tregs (CD4+CD25+CD127-) and CD4+CD25- non-Tregs were sorted from PBMCs. Here immunoSEQ multiplex PCR was the method, and the copy in TCRdb shows in-frame clones only, minus some. This table holds some 55,000 clones, around 80% found once. Sequencing input: CD4+ T cells from blood. This clonotype was sampled from a human donor in good health.

DNA for the CDR3: TGTGCCAGCAGCTTAGGGGCAACCATATTTGGTGGCTACACCTTC. It is translated as CASSLGATIFGGYTF. The V gene is TRBV7-6, the J gene TRBJ1-2; D call uncertain. Per the germline V gene, CDR1 is SGHVS and CDR2 is FNYEAQ. This CDR3 spans 15 amino acids. Trimming stripped 1 base from V and 7 bases from J, with 16 bases between.